This T cell receptor (beta chain) emerged from a study of radiation and T cells in renal cell carcinoma. This clone was seen only a few times. Generated by immunoSEQ multiplex PCR, the TCRdb table keeps only in-frame clones and is missing some. The table has 130,000 or so clones, roughly 80% seen once; the top ten hold around a quarter. The ends were cut back, 6 bases at V and 0 bases at J, with 9 bases in the middle. There are 14 residues in the CDR3. From germline, CDR1 is SEHNR and CDR2 FQNEAQ (reference sequence). Time point described: baseline pretreatment blood. Treatment in this sample: 15 Gy SBRT to primary tumor, nephrectomy 4 weeks later.

The rearrangement joins TRBV7-9 to TRBJ1-3; D not certain. The sequencing used blood, collected from a patient whose treatment included radiotherapy and nephrectomy. The receptor's source is a woman aged 50 to 65 with renal cell carcinoma. The CDR3 bases are TGTGCCAGCAGGGGCCAGAGCTCTGGAAACACCATATATTTT. This encodes CASRGQSSGNTIYF.